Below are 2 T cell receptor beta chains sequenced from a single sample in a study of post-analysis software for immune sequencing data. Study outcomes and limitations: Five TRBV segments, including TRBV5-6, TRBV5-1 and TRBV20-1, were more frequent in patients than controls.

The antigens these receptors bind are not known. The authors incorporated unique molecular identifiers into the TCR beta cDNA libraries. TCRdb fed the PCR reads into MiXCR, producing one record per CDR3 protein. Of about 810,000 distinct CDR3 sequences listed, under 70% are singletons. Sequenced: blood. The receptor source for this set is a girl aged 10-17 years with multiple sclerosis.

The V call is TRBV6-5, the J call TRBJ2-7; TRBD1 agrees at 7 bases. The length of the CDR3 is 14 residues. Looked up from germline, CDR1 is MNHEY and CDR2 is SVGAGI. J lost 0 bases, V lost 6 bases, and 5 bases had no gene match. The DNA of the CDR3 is TGTGCCAGCAGGTCGGGACAGCACTCCTACGAGCAGTACTTC. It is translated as CASRSGQHSYEQYF.

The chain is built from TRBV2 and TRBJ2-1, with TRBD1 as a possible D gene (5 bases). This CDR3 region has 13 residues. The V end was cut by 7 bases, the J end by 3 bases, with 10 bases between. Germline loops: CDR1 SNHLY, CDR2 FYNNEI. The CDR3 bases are TGTGCCAGCACCCTGACAGTCTACAATGAGCAGTTCTTC. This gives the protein CASTLTVYNEQFF.